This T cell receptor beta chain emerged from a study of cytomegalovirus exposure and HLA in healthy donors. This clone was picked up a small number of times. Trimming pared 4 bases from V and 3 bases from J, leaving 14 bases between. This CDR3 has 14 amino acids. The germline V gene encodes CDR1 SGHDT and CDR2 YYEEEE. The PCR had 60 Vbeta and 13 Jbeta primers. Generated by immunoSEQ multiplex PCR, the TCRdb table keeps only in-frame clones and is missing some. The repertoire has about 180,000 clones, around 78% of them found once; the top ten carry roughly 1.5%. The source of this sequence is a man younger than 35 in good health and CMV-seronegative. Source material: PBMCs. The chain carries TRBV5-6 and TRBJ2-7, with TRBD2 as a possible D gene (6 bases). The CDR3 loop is CASSPRDLHYEQYF. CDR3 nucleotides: TGTGCCAGCAGCCCCCGGGACTTACACTACGAGCAGTACTTC.